Listed here are 5 T cell receptor beta chains from one sample, sequenced in a study of T cell changes during pregnancy in multiple sclerosis. Profiling relied on immunoSEQ multiplex PCR, and the TCRdb table lists in-frame clones only, not all of them. The sample lists about 12,000 clones; about 95% were seen once. The sequencing here drew on CD4+ T cells from peripheral blood mononuclear cells, taken before pregnancy. Receptors were obtained from a female donor with multiple sclerosis, enrolled in a pregnancy study.

The V gene is TRBV2, the J gene TRBJ2-5; no clear D. V lost 6 bases, J lost 1 base, and 12 bases lay in between. The CDR3 covers 14 residues. CDR1 SNHLY and CDR2 FYNNEI come from the germline V gene. The CDR3: CASSPRLAQETQYF. In DNA form, the CDR3 reads TGTGCCAGCAGCCCCCGTTTGGCCCAAGAGACCCAGTACTTC.

V and J are TRBV29-1 and TRBJ1-2, with 9 bases lining up with TRBD1. This CDR3 spans 12 amino acids. The V and J ends lost 6 bases and 2 bases, in that order; junction bases with no gene match: 1. Germline V gene data show CDR1 as SQVTM and CDR2 as ANQGSEA. The DNA for the CDR3 is TGCAGCGTAGGGACAGGGAACTATGGCTACACCTTC. Residues: CSVGTGNYGYTF. Filled out from reference TRBV29-1 and TRBJ1-2, the complete variable domain reads SAVISQKPSRDICQRGTSLTIQCQVDSQVTMMFWYRQQPGQSLTLIATANQGSEATYESGFVIDKFPISRPNLTFSTLTVSNMSPEDSSIYLCSVGTGNYGYTFGSGTRLTVV.

The J gene is TRBJ1-4, the V gene TRBV5-4, with D possibly matching TRBD1 (5 bases). This CDR3 comprises 15 residues. The germline V gene has CDR1 SGHNT and CDR2 YYREEE (reference sequence). V was shortened by 3 bases and J by 4 bases, with 13 bases between the two germline ends. As DNA, the CDR3 is TGTGCCAGCAGCTACGACGGCGGGGGTAATGAAAAACTGTTTTTT. It specifies CASSYDGGGNEKLFF.

The chain uses TRBV2 and TRBJ1-5; 7 nucleotides line up with TRBD1. Trimming at V came to 7 bases and at J to 0 bases, leaving 3 bases not matched to a gene. The length of the CDR3 is 14 residues. Germline V gene data show CDR1 as SNHLY and CDR2 as FYNNEI. Here the CDR3 reads CASMGQSSNQPQHF. The CDR3 coding sequence is TGTGCCAGCATGGGACAGTCTAGCAATCAGCCCCAGCATTTT.

The chain combines TRBV29-1 with TRBJ2-5, with TRBD2 matching 8 bases. The CDR3 consists of 12 residues. Trimming removed 7 bases from V and 1 base from J; junction bases left unmatched: 2. Germline CDR1 reads SQVTM; CDR2 reads ANQGSEA. In DNA form, the CDR3 reads TGCAGCGCAACTAGCGGCCAAGAGACCCAGTACTTC. As protein: CSATSGQETQYF.